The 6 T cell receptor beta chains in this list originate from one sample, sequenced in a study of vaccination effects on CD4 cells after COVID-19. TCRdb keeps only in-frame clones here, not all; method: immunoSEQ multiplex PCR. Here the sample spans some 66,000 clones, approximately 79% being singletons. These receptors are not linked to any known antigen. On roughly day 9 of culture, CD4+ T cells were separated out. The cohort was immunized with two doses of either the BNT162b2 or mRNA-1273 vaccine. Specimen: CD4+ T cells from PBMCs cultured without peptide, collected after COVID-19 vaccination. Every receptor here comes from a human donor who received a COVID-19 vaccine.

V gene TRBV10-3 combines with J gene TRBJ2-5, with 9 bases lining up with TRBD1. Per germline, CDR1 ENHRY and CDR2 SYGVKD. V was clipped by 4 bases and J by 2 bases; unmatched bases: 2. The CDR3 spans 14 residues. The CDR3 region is CAISGGQGQETQYF. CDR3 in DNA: TGTGCCATCAGTGGTGGACAGGGGCAAGAGACCCAGTACTTC.

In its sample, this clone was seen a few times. Written as DNA, the CDR3 is TGCGCCAGCAGGGACTCAACGGGGGAGCAGTACGTC. Protein sequence: CASRDSTGEQYV. J is TRBJ2-7 and V is TRBV5-1, with D tentatively TRBD2 (5 bases). Trimming left V 5 bases short and J 7 bases short, with 13 bases between. The CDR3 spans 12 residues. CDR1 and CDR2 (germline): SGHRS, YFSETQ.

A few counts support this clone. The CDR3 coding sequence is TGCGCCAGCAGCCAAGACAGGGGAGGTAGCACCGGGGAGCTGTTTTTT. It encodes CASSQDRGGSTGELFF. This chain joins TRBV4-3 and TRBJ2-2; D is tentatively TRBD1 or TRBD2 (6 bases each). The ends were cut back, 0 bases at V and 4 bases at J, with 12 bases in the middle. The CDR3 contains 16 residues. Germline V gene lookup returns CDR1 LGHNA and CDR2 YSLEER.

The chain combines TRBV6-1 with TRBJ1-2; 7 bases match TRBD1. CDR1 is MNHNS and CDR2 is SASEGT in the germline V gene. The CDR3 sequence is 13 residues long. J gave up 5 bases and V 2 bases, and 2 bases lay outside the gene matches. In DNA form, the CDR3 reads TGTGCCAGCAGTGAACTGACAGGGTATGGCTACACCTTC. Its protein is CASSELTGYGYTF.

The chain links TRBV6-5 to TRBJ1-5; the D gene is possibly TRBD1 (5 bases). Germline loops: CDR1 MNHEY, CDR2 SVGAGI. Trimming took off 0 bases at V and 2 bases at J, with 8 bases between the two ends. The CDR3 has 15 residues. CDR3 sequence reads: CASSYSTTGNQPQHF. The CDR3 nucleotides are TGTGCCAGCAGTTACTCGACGACAGGCAATCAGCCCCAGCATTTT.

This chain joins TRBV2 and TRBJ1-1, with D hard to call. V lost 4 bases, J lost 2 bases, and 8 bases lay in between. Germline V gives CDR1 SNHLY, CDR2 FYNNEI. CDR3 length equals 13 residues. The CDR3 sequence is CASSGASNTEAFF. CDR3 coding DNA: TGTGCCAGCAGTGGGGCCTCCAACACTGAAGCTTTCTTT.